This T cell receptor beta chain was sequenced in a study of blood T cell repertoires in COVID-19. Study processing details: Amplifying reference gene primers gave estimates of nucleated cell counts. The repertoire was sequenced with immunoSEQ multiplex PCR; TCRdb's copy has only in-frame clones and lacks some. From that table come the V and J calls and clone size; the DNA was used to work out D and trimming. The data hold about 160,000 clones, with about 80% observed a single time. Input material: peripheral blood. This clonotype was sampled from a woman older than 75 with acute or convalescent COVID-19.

CDR3 sequence: CANRDTFNSPLHF. Here the CDR3 DNA reads TGTGCCAACCGGGACACCTTTAATTCACCCCTCCACTTT. The rearrangement joins TRBV7-2 to TRBJ1-6; D possibly corresponds to TRBD1 (6 bases). There are 13 residues in the CDR3. Germline assignment: CDR1 SGHTA and CDR2 FQGNSA. V was cut by 10 bases and J by 6 bases, with 13 bases left in between. Filled out from reference TRBV7-2 and TRBJ1-6, the complete variable domain reads GAGVSQSPSNKVTEKGKDVELRCDPISGHTALYWYRQSLGQGLEFLIYFQGNSAPDKSGLPSDRFSAERTGGSVSTLTIQRTQQEDSAVYLCANRDTFNSPLHFGNGTRLTVT.